The rows below give T cell receptor beta chains drawn from one sample of a study of CD8 T cells in ankylosing spondylitis. TCRdb passed the 5' RACE reads through MiXCR, listing each CDR3 protein once. The table lists more than 200,000 distinct CDR3 sequences, approximately 24% of them singletons, with approximately 0.61% in the top ten. Specimen: blood, either unsorted or a sorted T cell fraction (not recorded which). These receptors all come from a male donor with ankylosing spondylitis or in good health (not recorded which). The CDR3 runs from the conserved cysteine through the conserved F or W. D genes are given only for firm matches. Clone size, where shown, is once, few, many, or a class for clones that have expanded.

NA TRBJ1-1 NA TRBV11-2 TGTGCCAGCAGCTTAGGAAGACAAATGAACACTGAAGCTTTCTTT CASSLGRQMNTEAFF
NA TRBJ2-7 TRBD1 TRBV6-1 TGTGCCAGCAGTGAAACCGGACAGGGGGGTTCCTACGAGCAGTACTTC CASSETGQGGSYEQYF
few TRBJ1-2 NA TRBV20-1 TGCAGTGCTGAGGGATATGGCTACACCTTC CSAEGYGYTF
NA TRBJ2-5 NA TRBV20-1 TGCAGTGCTAGATCGTGGAAATTAGAGACCCAGTACTTC CSARSWKLETQYF
many TRBJ2-3 NA TRBV9 TGTGCCAGCAGCCCTGAGGGTGGAGATACGCAGTATTTT CASSPEGGDTQYF
few TRBJ2-3 TRBD1 TRBV5-1 TGCGCCAGCAGCTTGGTTCCCCCGGACAGGGGGGGTACGCAGTATTTT CASSLVPPDRGGTQYF
NA TRBJ1-6 NA TRBV12-3/TRBV12-4 TGTGCCAGCAGTTTAGGGGGTCTGCGCTATAATTCACCCCTCCACTTT CASSLGGLRYNSPLHF
many TRBJ2-2 NA TRBV9 TGTGCCAGCAGCGTTGGGGGTTCGAACACCGGGGAGCTGTTTTTT CASSVGGSNTGELFF
few TRBJ1-3 TRBD1 TRBV20-1 TGCAGTGCTAGAGCGGGACAGGGGATTTCTGGAAACACCATATATTTT CSARAGQGISGNTIYF
many TRBJ1-2 TRBD1 TRBV20-1 TGCAGTGCTACCGGGACAGCAACGGATAACTATGGCTACACCTTC CSATGTATDNYGYTF
few TRBJ2-3 NA TRBV2 TGTGCCAGCAGTGATGGTTTTAGCGGTTCAGATACGCAGTATTTT CASSDGFSGSDTQYF
many TRBJ1-5 NA TRBV10-3 TGTGCCATCAGTGACCGGGACGCTAGCAATCAGCCCCAGCATTTT CAISDRDASNQPQHF
many TRBJ1-2 TRBD1 TRBV20-1 TGCAGTGCCCCGAGAGCTACAGGGGATTATGGCTACACCTTC CSAPRATGDYGYTF
few TRBJ2-3 NA TRBV24-1 TGTGCCACCAGTGATCCCGGGGACGGTGCTAGCACAGATACGCAGTATTTT CATSDPGDGASTDTQYF
few TRBJ2-6 NA TRBV12-3/TRBV12-4 TGTGCCAGCAGTTCCTACGACGGCTTCGGGGCCAACGTCCTGACTTTC CASSSYDGFGANVLTF
NA TRBJ2-7 NA TRBV12-3/TRBV12-4 TGTGCCAGCAGTTTAACAGATGAGCAGTACTTC CASSLTDEQYF
NA TRBJ2-1 NA TRBV20-1 TGCAGTGCTAGAGATTCCAGAACCTTCTACAATGAGCAGTTCTTC CSARDSRTFYNEQFF
few TRBJ1-2 NA TRBV20-1 TGCAGTGCTAGAGATCTGGGGGAGGCAGGGAGTGGCTACACCTTC CSARDLGEAGSGYTF
many TRBJ2-3 TRBD2 TRBV20-1 TGCAGTGCTTCGCTAGCGGGGGTTAGCACAGATACGCAGTATTTT CSASLAGVSTDTQYF
NA TRBJ2-1 TRBD2 TRBV12-3/TRBV12-4 TGTGCCAGCAGTTCCCCTTGGGGGGGGGGTGAGCAGTTCTTC CASSSPWGGGEQFF
many TRBJ2-1 TRBD2 TRBV29-1 TGCAGCGTTGAGGGGGGGTACGCCTCCAATGAGCAGTTCTTC CSVEGGYASNEQFF
many TRBJ1-5 TRBD1 TRBV20-1 TGCAGTGCTAGAGATACAGGGGAGAAGGGGCCCCAGCATTTT CSARDTGEKGPQHF
many TRBJ1-2 NA TRBV29-1 TGCAGCGTTGAACCCCCCGGGGTGAGGGATGGCTACACCTTC CSVEPPGVRDGYTF
many TRBJ1-2 NA TRBV10-3 TGTGCCATCAGTGAGTCGCAAAGGGGGTTGTATGGCTACACCTTC CAISESQRGLYGYTF
few TRBJ1-2 NA TRBV7-9 TGTGCCAGCAGCCCCAGTGGGGGTACGACTCATGGCTACACCTTC CASSPSGGTTHGYTF
many TRBJ1-5 NA TRBV2 TGTGCCAGCAGCTTGGACGGCCTAGGGAATCAGCCCCAGCATTTT CASSLDGLGNQPQHF
NA TRBJ2-1 NA TRBV20-1 TGCAGTGCTAATGACAGGACCTCCTACAATGAGCAGTTCTTC CSANDRTSYNEQFF
few TRBJ1-5 TRBD1 TRBV20-1 TGCAGTGCTCGCCCGACAGGGGAAAGCAATCAGCCCCAGCATTTT CSARPTGESNQPQHF
NA TRBJ1-5 NA TRBV12-3/TRBV12-4 TGTGCCAGCAGTTTAGGAGGGGAGCCCCAGCATTTT CASSLGGEPQHF
many TRBJ2-3 TRBD2 TRBV20-1 TGCAGTGCTAGGCGCGGGGCTAGCGGAGATACGCAGTATTTT CSARRGASGDTQYF
NA TRBJ2-1 TRBD1 TRBV20-1 TGCAGTGCTAGTGGGGACAGCTTCAATGAGCAGTTCTTC CSASGDSFNEQFF
NA TRBJ2-3 NA TRBV24-1 TGTGCCACCAGTGATTTGGCGGAAACAGATACGCAGTATTTT CATSDLAETDTQYF
many TRBJ1-1 NA TRBV6-1 TGTGCCAGCAGCCGCCGGGACACGAACACTGAAGCTTTCTTT CASSRRDTNTEAFF
many TRBJ2-2 TRBD1 TRBV3-1 TGTGCCAGCAGCCAGAGGGGGACAGGGGCCGGGGAGCTGTTTTTT CASSQRGTGAGELFF
few TRBJ2-1 NA TRBV20-1 TGCAGTGCTAGACTGTGGTCATACAATGAGCAGTTCTTC CSARLWSYNEQFF
NA TRBJ2-1 TRBD2 TRBV20-1 TGCAGTGCTAGAGTGAGCCCTGGGACTAGCGGGGGCAATGAGCAGTTCTTC CSARVSPGTSGGNEQFF
many TRBJ2-2 NA TRBV11-2 TGTGCCAGCAGCTTAGTCGGCGGTTCCGGGGAGCTGTTTTTT CASSLVGGSGELFF
NA TRBJ2-3 TRBD2 TRBV12-3/TRBV12-4 TGTGCCAGCAGTCCTCGACTAGCGTCCGATACGCAGTATTTT CASSPRLASDTQYF
many TRBJ2-7 NA TRBV18 TGTGCCAGCTCACCTCCTACCTACGAGCAGTACTTC CASSPPTYEQYF
NA TRBJ2-5 TRBD2 TRBV20-1 TGCAGTGACACGAACCTAGCGGAAGAGACCCAGTACTTC CSDTNLAEETQYF
NA TRBJ2-3 TRBD1 TRBV6-5 TGTGCCAGCAGTTACCTCGGGACAGGTACTCATACGCAGTATTTT CASSYLGTGTHTQYF
many TRBJ1-6 NA TRBV25-1 TGTGCCAGCAGTGAATCCCGGGGCTATAATTCACCCCTCCACTTT CASSESRGYNSPLHF
NA TRBJ1-1 NA TRBV6-5 TGTGCCAGCAGTTACGAGACTGGCCAAAAAAACACTGAAGCTTTCTTT CASSYETGQKNTEAFF
once TRBJ2-5 TRBD1 TRBV7-6 TGTGCCAGCAGCAACCAGGACAGGGAAGAGACCCAGTACTTC CASSNQDREETQYF
NA TRBJ1-5 NA TRBV12-3/TRBV12-4 TGTGCCAGCAGTGTCGGTCAGCCCCAGCATTTT CASSVGQPQHF
many TRBJ2-1 TRBD2 TRBV20-1 TGCAGTGCCGCTACCGGGACTAATGATGAGCAGTTCTTC CSAATGTNDEQFF
few TRBJ2-6 TRBD2 TRBV20-1 TGCAGTGCTAGAGGGGAGGGTTCTGGGGCCAACGTCCTGACTTTC CSARGEGSGANVLTF
many TRBJ2-2 TRBD2 TRBV6-1 TGTGCCAGCGGACGTCCTAGCGGAAACACCGGGGAGCTGTTTTTT CASGRPSGNTGELFF
few TRBJ2-5 TRBD2 TRBV12-3/TRBV12-4 TGTGCCAGCAGTTCCCCGGGGGGGGGCTTAGGAGAGACCCAGTACTTC CASSSPGGGLGETQYF
few TRBJ1-5 NA TRBV12-3/TRBV12-4 TGTGCCAGCAGGGGGGTGAATCAGCCCCAGCATTTT CASRGVNQPQHF
NA TRBJ2-5 TRBD1 TRBV12-3/TRBV12-4 TGTGCCAGCAGTTTGGGACAGAACTATAGAGAGACCCAGTACTTC CASSLGQNYRETQYF
few TRBJ1-1 NA TRBV29-1 TGCAGCGTTTCACTTGTGTTGCGCACTGAAGCTTTCTTT CSVSLVLRTEAFF
NA TRBJ2-5 TRBD2 TRBV20-1 TGCAGTGCCTCGCCCGGGACTAGCGGGGAAGAGACCCAGTACTTC CSASPGTSGEETQYF